This T cell receptor beta chain was identified during a study of T-cell memory formation after mild COVID-19. Study in general: For the most part, TCR clusters were specific to one donor.

The CDR3 covers 11 residues. Germline V lookup: CDR1 DFQATT, CDR2 SNEGSKA (reference sequence). Trimming took off 4 bases at V and 4 bases at J, with 7 bases between the two ends. TCRdb re-called the 5' RACE reads through MiXCR, storing one row per CDR3 protein. The table shows approximately 60,000 distinct CDR3 sequences, with more than 9% occurring only once. This clonotype was recorded many times. The clonotype comes from a man aged 18 to 29 who had mild COVID-19 (a few samples of this study predate the infection). Cell type and time point are not known. The genes are TRBV20-1 and TRBJ2-5; D call uncertain. The source material was PBMCs or a T cell subset sorted from them (not recorded which). DNA for the CDR3: TGCAGTGCTATACCAGGAGAGACCCAGTACTTC. Protein sequence: CSAIPGETQYF.